The 15 T cell receptor beta chains given below trace back to one sample, sequenced in a study of T cells expressing NK-cell markers (dated by TCRdb to the early 2020s). The protocol used for the library was 5' RACE. The data were produced on an Illumina HiSeq 2000. TCRdb reprocessed the reads and provides one entry for every CDR3 protein sequence; no DNA is given. The sample's table covers 300,000 to 450,000 distinct CDR3 sequences. The ten largest make up roughly 5.4% of the sample. Sequencing was carried out using blood T cells: a sorted CD56 or NKG2C T cell subset, CD4+ or CD8+ T cells, or bulk PBMC T cells (not recorded which). The receptors shown here come from a man aged 18 to 69 in good health.

V is TRBV20-1 and J is TRBJ2-7; the TCRdb D gene call, TRBD1, has no DNA to confirm it. CDR1 is DFQATT, CDR2 SNEGSKA, per germline (reference sequence). CDR3 length equals 11 residues. The CDR3 is CSAERGAEQYF.

The chain carries TRBV4-2 and TRBJ2-3; with no DNA, the TCRdb D assignment of TRBD2 cannot be verified. The CDR3 is 15 amino acids. The germline gives CDR1 LGHNA, CDR2 YNFKEQ. CDR3 in amino acids: CASSQDREVTDTQYF.

This CDR3 is CASSLELAGGGNEQFF. The chain couples TRBV12-3 or TRBV12-4 to TRBJ2-1; the TCRdb call, TRBD2, lacks DNA for checking. The CDR3 extends over 16 amino acids.

The CDR3 sequence is CASSFLWETQYF. The chain employs TRBV11-2 and TRBJ2-5. The CDR3 spans 12 residues. Germline CDR1 SGHAT, CDR2 FQNNGV. The full variable domain, with the rest looked up from reference TRBV11-2 and TRBJ2-5, is EAGVAQSPRYKIIEKRQSVAFWCNPISGHATLYWYQQILGQGPKLLIQFQNNGVVDDSQLPKDRFSAERLKGVDSTLKIQPAKLEDSAVYLCASSFLWETQYFGPGTRLLVL.

The chain employs TRBV21-1 and TRBJ2-3. TRBV21-1 is an annotated pseudogene. CDR3 length equals 14 residues. The CDR3 reads CASRSVGCSDTQYF.

The rearrangement joins TRBV7-2 to TRBJ1-1; TCRdb's assignment of TRBD1 cannot be checked, as there is no DNA. Germline CDR1 and CDR2: SGHTA and FQGNSA. This CDR3 region has 14 residues. CDR3 loop: CASSLSGGSTEAFF.

The V gene is TRBV12-3 or TRBV12-4, the J gene TRBJ1-6; the TCRdb call, TRBD1, lacks DNA for checking. The CDR3 totals 13 residues. The CDR3 protein is CASRAGGRSPLHF.

V and J are TRBV7-9 and TRBJ2-5; without DNA, the TCRdb call of TRBD1 cannot be checked. The CDR3 contains 15 residues. CDR1 SEHNR and CDR2 FQNEAQ come from the germline V gene (reference sequence). The CDR3 spells CASSGARASQETQYF. The full variable domain, with the rest looked up from reference TRBV7-9 and TRBJ2-5, is DTGVSQNPRHKITKRGQNVTFRCDPISEHNRLYWYRQTLGQGPEFLTYFQNEAQLEKSRLLSDRFSAERPKGSFSTLEIQRTEQGDSAMYLCASSGARASQETQYFGPGTRLLVL.

The genes are TRBV20-1 and TRBJ2-5; TCRdb proposes TRBD1, but this gene call is untestable without DNA. The CDR3 sequence is 15 residues long. Germline CDR1 is DFQATT and CDR2 is SNEGSKA (reference sequence). CDR3 residues: CSARVNGAAGETQYF.

This chain links TRBV25-1 with TRBJ2-2; lacking DNA, the TRBD1 call made by TCRdb goes unchecked. Looked up from germline, CDR1 is MGHDK and CDR2 is SYGVNS. This CDR3 has 15 amino acids. CDR3 loop: CASSDPTGGIGELFF.

V usage is TRBV25-1 and J usage is TRBJ1-5; TCRdb gives TRBD1 as the D gene, but with no DNA this cannot be confirmed. The CDR3 consists of 12 residues. Germline CDR1 and CDR2: MGHDK and SYGVNS. CDR3 loop: CASSGDRQPQHF.

V usage is TRBV6-1 and J usage is TRBJ2-3. CDR1 is MNHNS, CDR2 SASEGT, per germline. The length of the CDR3 is 16 residues. The CDR3 reads CASSEALDGDTDTQYF.

The rearrangement joins TRBV9 to TRBJ1-1; no DNA is available, so the TRBD1 call from TCRdb remains unchecked. The CDR3 has 13 amino acids. The germline V gene encodes CDR1 SGDLS and CDR2 YYNGEE. The CDR3 region is CASSVDRADEAFF.

The chain uses TRBV5-1 and TRBJ2-3; TCRdb calls TRBD2, which cannot be checked without DNA. The length of the CDR3 is 17 residues. Germline lookup yields CDR1 SGHRS and CDR2 YFSETQ. CDR3 sequence: CASSLLPRGAGLDTQYF.

This chain uses TRBV7-9 with TRBJ1-4; TCRdb's assignment of TRBD1 cannot be checked, as there is no DNA. Germline values: CDR1 SEHNR, CDR2 FQNEAQ (reference sequence). The length of the CDR3 is 14 residues. CDR3 loop: CASSARGRNEKLFF.